This T cell receptor beta chain was recovered during a study of identical twins (dated by TCRdb to the mid-2010s). In the study overall: TCR alpha and beta repertoires from monozygotic twins, unrelated adults of various ages and cord blood were deep-sequenced to test whether fetal clonotypes persist. To rule out contamination, replicate twin experiments were performed at different times with different library preparation protocols.

This clonotype was counted many times. It lacks a known antigen. Base qualities are not provided; no much larger clone lies one nucleotide away. Every donor was a healthy Caucasian. The twin cohort consisted of three pairs of female monozygotic twins, all aged roughly 18 to 29 years. Miltenyi CD45RO+ enrichment and human naive T-cell isolation kits were used to isolate memory (CD45RO+) and naive T cells from PBMC. The paper's findings and limits, for the study overall: Zero-insertion analyses could be partly confounded by invariant T cells such as MAIT and iNKT, although diverse VJ usage argued against such confounding for most clonotypes. Because the same donors could not be followed over many years, the conclusions depended on cross-sectional statistical analysis. Compared with coincidental sharing between unrelated individuals, an excess of low generation-probability sequences was observed among out-of-frame TCR alpha sequences shared between twins. Abundant cord blood beta clonotypes had fewer insertions, young adult naive repertoires showed a similar but weaker trend, and memory repertoires showed no such trend. In beta out-of-frame sequences, excess twin sharing was weaker, because having fewer shared sequences lowered the signal-to-noise ratio. In monozygotic twins, out-of-frame TCR alpha sharing was systematically underestimated by recombination models, although the models agreed with sharing between unrelated individuals.

Library construction relied on 5' RACE. Sequencing was performed on an Illumina HiSeq 2000. Template switching added a universal primer binding site, and the final cDNA carried a unique molecular identifier that allowed TCR cDNA molecules to be counted accurately. First-strand cDNA for TCR alpha and beta chains was synthesized from specific primers in the conserved constant-segment region. Each cDNA library was double barcoded, with a SMART-Mk sample barcode plus Illumina barcodes, to control for contamination. Two successive PCR steps introduced TruSeq adapter sequences along with Illumina sample barcodes. The Illumina HiSeq platform was used with custom primers to sequence TCR alpha and beta cDNA libraries. In the source study's methods: MiGEC was used to process raw reads and extract unique molecular identifiers, and MiXCR was used to find CDR3 positions. For each individual, recombination models were inferred using an EM algorithm with the repgenHMM and IGoR tools. The analysis of shared clonotypes was done with the tcR package in R, with sharing normalized by the product of cloneset sizes. To study raw recombination free of thymic and clonal selection effects, out-of-frame nonproductive sequences were analyzed. The public reads were run again by TCRdb, first through fastp at Q25 and then through MiXCR, and only productive beta chains were kept. Rows with a matching CDR3 protein are joined into one entry that keeps the most common DNA and genes. These V and J calls rely on TCRdb rather than the paper's analysis. A total of 240,000 or so distinct CDR3 sequences appear in this sample, 5.5% to 8% of them only once. The ten largest make up 3.6% of the sample.

The germline ends are 12 bases apart after V is trimmed by 4 bases and J by 2 bases. According to the germline V gene (reference sequence), CDR1 reads SGHKS and CDR2 reads YYEKEE. From the cysteine through the phenylalanine, the CDR3 covers 14 amino acids. This entry keeps only the CDR3 DNA: 42 bases, framed from base 1. The sample was also reused in another study, on yellow fever vaccine responses in identical twins. The second paper states: The T cell response to vaccination in identical twins was reported by the authors to appear partly convergent and partly personalized. Focusing on identical twins, the study followed the T cell clones that responded to the vaccine, and did so with precision.

This TCR was recovered from a woman between 18 and 29 years old in good health. Sequenced input: memory (CD45RO+) T cells sorted from blood. The cell subset or site tag for this specimen amounts to: CD45RO+ enriched T cells. The chain links TRBV5-5 with TRBJ1-1; TRBD1 might be the D gene, on 5 matching bases. The sequence in DNA is TGTGCCAGCAGCCCTCTGGGGGGAAACACTGAAGCTTTCTTT. It is translated as CASSPLGGNTEAFF. When the CDR3 is completed using the reference TRBV5-5 and TRBJ1-1 genes on either side, the full variable domain is DAGVTQSPTHLIKTRGQQVTLRCSPISGHKSVSWYQQVLGQGPQFIFQYYEKEERGRGNFPDRFSARQFPNYSSELNVNALLLGDSALYLCASSPLGGNTEAFFGQGTRLTVV.